Below are 18 T cell receptor beta chains sequenced from a single sample in a study of Graves' ophthalmopathy and Graves' hyperthyroidism. Investigators amplified TCR beta CDR3 regions from RNA transcripts. RT-PCR was first run with HTBI primers, then multiplex PCR in a second round. TCRdb itself ran the multiplex PCR reads through MiXCR, one entry per CDR3 protein. In the table there are more than 550,000 distinct CDR3 sequences, more than 40% of which are singletons. The sequenced sample consisted of peripheral blood. The receptors here all came from an adult man with Graves' ophthalmopathy.

The chain is built from TRBV7-9 and TRBJ1-1; D might be TRBD1 (6 bases). The V gene's germline CDR1 is SEHNR and CDR2 FQNEAQ (reference sequence). Trimming removed 6 bases from V and 3 bases from J, with 17 bases in between. The CDR3 has 15 amino acids. The CDR3 coding sequence is TGTGCCAGCAGTGAGAGACAGGTTGGTCACACTGAAGCTTTCTTT. Its translation is CASSERQVGHTEAFF.

This clonotype was observed many times. The chain combines TRBV12-3 or TRBV12-4 with TRBJ1-2, with D possibly TRBD1 on 5 matching bases. V was clipped by 2 bases and J by 5 bases, with 9 bases between them. The CDR3 has 13 amino acids. The CDR3 DNA follows: TGTGCCAGCAGTTTAAGCAGGGTTTATGGCTACACCTTC. Its protein is CASSLSRVYGYTF.

With regard to this clonotype: This may arise from a read error, as a much more abundant clone is one base away. This sequence joins TRBV6-6 and TRBJ2-5; D may be TRBD2 (5 bases). The length of the CDR3 is 13 residues. Germline CDR1 reads MNHNY; CDR2 reads SVGAGI (reference sequence). CDR3 in amino acids: CAISYSREKTQYF. In DNA, the CDR3 is TGTGCCATCAGTTACTCTCGGGAAAAGACCCAGTACTTC.

The CDR3 coding sequence is TGTGCCAGCAGCTTAGCGGGAGGCGAGCAGTTCTTC. It encodes CASSLAGGEQFF. V is TRBV7-9 and J is TRBJ2-1, with a tentative D call TRBD2 (6 bases). V was trimmed by 0 bases and J by 10 bases, leaving 7 bases between them. The CDR3 loop spans 12 amino acids. CDR1 and CDR2 from the germline V gene are SEHNR and FQNEAQ (reference sequence).

The chain joins TRBV2 to TRBJ2-5; D gene unclear. The length of the CDR3 is 13 residues. The V end lost 6 bases, the J end lost 5 bases, and 13 bases lay between the germline ends. CDR1 and CDR2 from the germline V gene are SNHLY and FYNNEI. This chain's CDR3 is CASRPEVGETQYF. In DNA, the CDR3 is TGTGCCAGCAGGCCCGAAGTTGGGGAGACCCAGTACTTC.

V gene TRBV7-9 combines with J gene TRBJ1-2; a weak D match, TRBD1 (6 bases). The CDR3 is made up of 15 amino acids. Germline CDR1 reads SEHNR; CDR2 reads FQNEAQ (reference sequence). Trimming shortened V by 6 bases and J by 6 bases, and 20 bases separated the two germline ends. CDR3 DNA: TGTGCCAGCAGAGGTGCCGGGACCGGGGGCGATGGCTACACCTTC. Translating it yields CASRGAGTGGDGYTF. Drawing the rest from reference TRBV7-9 and TRBJ1-2, the complete variable domain is DTGVSQNPRHKITKRGQNVTFRCDPISEHNRLYWYRQTLGQGPEFLTYFQNEAQLEKSRLLSDRFSAERPKGSFSTLEIQRTEQGDSAMYLCASRGAGTGGDGYTFGSGTRLTVV.

V and J are TRBV29-1 and TRBJ1-5; 8 nucleotides match TRBD1. This CDR3 region has 11 residues. Germline lookup yields CDR1 SQVTM and CDR2 ANQGSEA. V was pared by 8 bases and J by 7 bases, with 4 bases of the junction left unmatched. The CDR3 loop is CSTDRDQPQHF. CDR3 nucleotide sequence: TGCAGCACGGACAGGGACCAGCCCCAGCATTTT.

Many counts were recorded for this clonotype. The rearrangement uses TRBV7-6 and TRBJ2-5, with a weak D call TRBD1 (5 bases). The CDR3 has 15 amino acids. Germline CDR1 and CDR2: SGHVS and FNYEAQ. V lost 3 bases and J lost 4, with 15 bases in between. The CDR3 nucleotides read TGTGCCAGCAGCTTTAGGTCAGGGCTTGTAGAGACCCAGTACTTC. Translating it yields CASSFRSGLVETQYF.

This rearrangement joins TRBV15 to TRBJ1-5, with a weak D call TRBD1 (5 bases). V gave up 2 bases and J gave up 14 bases, with 13 bases separating them. This CDR3 contains 12 residues. Germline CDR1 reads LNHNV; CDR2 reads YYDKDF (reference sequence). CDR3 bases: TGTGCCACCAGCAGACGGGGCGGGAACGAGCATTTT. Translating gives CATSRRGGNEHF.

The table lists this clonotype with a few counts. The V and J genes are TRBV5-1 and TRBJ2-7; 11 positions agree with TRBD2. With 4 bases clipped from V and 3 bases from J, the junction kept 6 bases outside the gene matches. Germline lookup yields CDR1 SGHRS and CDR2 YFSETQ. The length of the CDR3 is 15 residues. The CDR3 sequence: CASSQVTSGGYEQYF. CDR3 DNA: TGCGCCAGCAGCCAAGTCACTAGCGGGGGCTACGAGCAGTACTTC.

This clonotype has only a few counts. The chain combines TRBV20-1 with TRBJ2-5; no clear D. V gave up 0 bases and J gave up 3 bases, with 17 bases separating them. The CDR3 contains 16 residues. From germline, CDR1 is DFQATT and CDR2 SNEGSKA (reference sequence). This chain's CDR3 is CSARESDPGRKETQYF. CDR3 nucleotide sequence: TGCAGTGCTAGAGAGAGTGACCCGGGCAGAAAAGAGACCCAGTACTTC.

The rearrangement joins TRBV19 to TRBJ2-7; D ambiguous. This CDR3 region has 13 residues. Germline lookup yields CDR1 LNHDA and CDR2 SQIVND (reference sequence). V lost 3 bases and J lost 1, with 7 bases in between. DNA for the CDR3: TGTGCCAGTAGTATGGGGATTTCCTACGAGCAGTACTTC. Protein product: CASSMGISYEQYF.

To note about this clonotype: A read error may produce the germline difference seen at one junction end. The chain employs TRBV10-3 and TRBJ1-2; D perhaps matches TRBD1 (5 bases). Germline CDR1 is ENHRY and CDR2 is SYGVKD. The CDR3 loop spans 16 amino acids. CDR3 amino acids: CASSEGWQGPNYGYTF. The CDR3, as DNA: TGTGCCAGCAGTGAAGGCTGGCAGGGACCGAACTATGGCTACACCTTC.

The rearrangement joins TRBV7-9 to TRBJ1-5; D unclear. Germline CDR1 and CDR2: SEHNR and FQNEAQ (reference sequence). Deletions cut 5 bases from V and 5 bases from J, with 13 bases between. The CDR3 is 14 amino acids. CDR3 DNA sequence: TGTGCCAGCAGCGCGGTCCGGAGGGATCAGCCCCAGCATTTT. This translates into CASSAVRRDQPQHF.

V gene TRBV2 combines with J gene TRBJ1-1; no firm D call. The germline V gene encodes CDR1 SNHLY and CDR2 FYNNEI. The CDR3 is 14 amino acids. The V and J ends lost 1 base and 5 bases respectively, with 11 bases between them. In DNA form, the CDR3 reads TGTGCCAGCAGTGAAGTAGGGATGTTAACTGAAGCTTTCTTT. Its translation: CASSEVGMLTEAFF. The variable domain in full, completed from reference TRBV2 and TRBJ1-1, reads EPEVTQTPSHQVTQMGQEVILRCVPISNHLYFYWYRQILGQKVEFLVSFYNNEISEKSEIFDDQFSVERPDGSNFTLKIRSTKLEDSAMYFCASSEVGMLTEAFFGQGTRLTVV.

The chain uses TRBV9 and TRBJ2-5; possibly TRBD1 for D (5 bases). The germline V and J ends were trimmed by 4 bases and 7 bases, with 17 bases remaining between them. Germline V gene sequence: CDR1 SGDLS, CDR2 YYNGEE. The CDR3 is 14 residues long. The CDR3 here is CASSQAWHQGTQYF. The CDR3, as DNA: TGTGCCAGCAGCCAAGCTTGGCATCAGGGGACCCAGTACTTC.

The CDR3 DNA is TGTGCCAGCAGTGATCCCCAGGGGGCGAACTATGGCTACACCTTC. Protein: CASSDPQGANYGYTF. The chain recombines TRBV2 with TRBJ1-2; 8 bases fit TRBD1. CDR3 size: 15 residues. V was clipped by 3 bases and J by 2 bases; unmatched bases: 5. CDR1 is SNHLY, CDR2 FYNNEI, per germline.

This clonotype was seen only a few times. The V and J genes are TRBV7-3 and TRBJ1-1; no reliable D call. The V end was cut by 5 bases, the J end by 11 bases, with 18 bases between. This CDR3 is built from 13 residues. Germline assignment: CDR1 SGHTA and CDR2 FQGTGA. This chain's CDR3 is CASSPLPNVGAFF. The CDR3 nucleotides are TGTGCCAGCAGCCCCCTCCCTAATGTGGGGGCTTTCTTT.